These 10 T cell receptor beta chains share one sample of origin, sequenced in a study of CD8 T cells in Susac syndrome. The RNA input was 0.5 to 1 ug, and it was reverse transcribed with random hexamers. TCRdb used MiXCR to reprocess the immunoSEQ multiplex PCR reads, holding one entry per CDR3 protein. The repertoire holds roughly 100,000 distinct CDR3 sequences, with 94% as singletons. The sample comprised CD8+ T cells from PBMCs. Every receptor here comes from a human donor with Susac syndrome.

The chain is built from TRBV20-1 and TRBJ2-3; D is unclear. From germline, CDR1 is DFQATT and CDR2 SNEGSKA (reference sequence). The CDR3 totals 13 residues. Trimming removed 3 bases at V and 1 base at J, with 8 bases between. The CDR3 DNA reads as TGCAGTGCTAGGCACTCCGGCACAGATACGCAGTATTTT. It encodes CSARHSGTDTQYF.

V is TRBV6-5 and J is TRBJ2-3; D ambiguous. The CDR3 contains 12 residues. V lost 6 bases to trimming and J lost 1 base, with 5 bases between them. CDR1 and CDR2 (germline): MNHEY, SVGAGI. This CDR3 reads CASRPGTDTQYF. The DNA of the CDR3 is TGTGCCAGCAGGCCAGGCACAGATACGCAGTATTTT.

The rearrangement links TRBV15 to TRBJ2-6; D unclear. Germline CDR1 reads LNHNV; CDR2 reads YYDKDF (reference sequence). V was shortened by 5 bases and J by 0 bases, with 11 bases between the two germline ends. The CDR3 contains 16 residues. The CDR3 reads CATSARASSGANVLTF. In nucleotides, the CDR3 is TGTGCCACCAGCGCAAGGGCTTCCTCTGGGGCCAACGTCCTGACTTTC. Full variable domain (rest looked up from reference TRBV15 and TRBJ2-6): DAMVIQNPRYQVTQFGKPVTLSCSQTLNHNVMYWYQQKSSQAPKLLFHYYDKDFNNEADTPDNFQSRRPNTSFCFLDIRSPGLGDTAMYLCATSARASSGANVLTFGAGSRLTVL.

The V call is TRBV2, the J call TRBJ1-1; 7 bases agree with TRBD1. There are 12 residues in the CDR3. V lost 10 bases to trimming and J lost 5 bases; unmatched junction nucleotides: 7. The germline V gene has CDR1 SNHLY and CDR2 FYNNEI. Here the CDR3 DNA reads TGTGCCACCCCAGGGGGGGGGACTGAAGCTTTCTTT. Its translation: CATPGGGTEAFF.

The chain is built from TRBV14 and TRBJ2-5, with D hard to call. Germline lookup yields CDR1 SGHDN and CDR2 FVKESK. Trimming left V 1 base short and J 5 bases short, with 8 bases between. The CDR3 has 13 amino acids. In DNA, the CDR3 is TGTGCCAGCAGCCAAGGGACCCAGGAGACCCAGTACTTC. Its protein is CASSQGTQETQYF.

The V and J genes are TRBV12-5 and TRBJ2-3; a weak D match, TRBD2 (7 bases). CDR1 LGHNT and CDR2 FRNRAP come from the germline V gene. This CDR3 has 13 amino acids. Deletions cut 7 bases from V and 4 bases from J, with 12 bases between. The CDR3 nucleotides read TGTGCTAGTGCCCCCGGGGGGCCAGATACGCAGTATTTT. Amino acids: CASAPGGPDTQYF.

CDR3 sequence (DNA): TGCGCCAGCAGCTTATTACCGGGAGATACGCAGTATTTT. This sequence encodes CASSLLPGDTQYF. The rearrangement uses TRBV5-1 and TRBJ2-3; D unresolved. Per the germline V gene, CDR1 is SGHRS and CDR2 is YFSETQ. CDR3 length: 13 residues. Deletions cut 2 bases from V and 5 bases from J, with 9 bases between.

The chain is built from TRBV20-1 and TRBJ2-7; 7 bases line up with TRBD1. Unmatched junction bases numbered 11, after V lost 5 bases and J lost 7 bases. Per germline, CDR1 DFQATT and CDR2 SNEGSKA (reference sequence). The CDR3 has 13 residues. Written as DNA, the CDR3 is TGCAGTGCTGCCGGGACAGAGAGCCAGGAGCAGTACTTC. Translation: CSAAGTESQEQYF.

The rearrangement links TRBV12-5 to TRBJ2-7; 12 bases fit TRBD1. V dropped 6 bases and J dropped 7; count of bases not matched to a gene: 13. Germline CDR1 reads LGHNT; CDR2 reads FRNRAP. The CDR3 loop spans 16 amino acids. CDR3 in DNA: TGTGCTAGTGGGACCACAGAGGGACAGGGGGCGCGAGAGCAGTACTTC. It specifies CASGTTEGQGAREQYF.

The rearrangement links TRBV9 to TRBJ1-1; unclear D gene. The V end lost 0 bases, the J end lost 3 bases, and 0 bases lay between the germline ends. This CDR3 has 11 residues. In germline, CDR1 is SGDLS, CDR2 YYNGEE. CDR3 nucleotide sequence: TGTGCCAGCAGCGTAGACACTGAAGCTTTCTTT. Amino acids: CASSVDTEAFF.